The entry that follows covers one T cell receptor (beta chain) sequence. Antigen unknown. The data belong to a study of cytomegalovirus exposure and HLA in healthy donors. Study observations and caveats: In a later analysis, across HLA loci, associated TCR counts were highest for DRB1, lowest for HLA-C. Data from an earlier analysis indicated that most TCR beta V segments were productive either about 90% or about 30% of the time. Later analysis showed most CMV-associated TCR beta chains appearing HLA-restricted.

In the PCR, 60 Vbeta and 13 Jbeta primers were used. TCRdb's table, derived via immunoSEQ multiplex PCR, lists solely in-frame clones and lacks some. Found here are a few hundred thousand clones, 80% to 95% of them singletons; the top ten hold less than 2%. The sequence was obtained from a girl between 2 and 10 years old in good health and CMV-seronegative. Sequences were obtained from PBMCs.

The CDR3: CAISESIGTSGKYEQYF. CDR3 DNA: TGTGCCATCAGTGAATCTATAGGAACTAGCGGGAAGTACGAGCAGTACTTC. The chain is built from TRBV10-3 and TRBJ2-7, with 10 bases lining up with TRBD2. CDR3 length: 17 amino acids. Looked up from germline, CDR1 is ENHRY and CDR2 is SYGVKD. V lost 3 bases and J lost 4; bases outside the gene matches: 12.